One sample yielded the 26 T cell receptor beta chains listed below, sequenced in a study of blood T cell repertoires in COVID-19. TCRdb's table, derived via immunoSEQ multiplex PCR, lists solely in-frame clones and lacks some. The sample shows a few hundred thousand clones, 80% to 90% of them seen only once. Sequenced input: peripheral blood. The receptors shown here come from a man aged 50 or older who had recovered from COVID-19.

V usage is TRBV18 and J usage is TRBJ2-3; a weak D match, TRBD2 (6 bases). Germline lookup yields CDR1 KGHSH and CDR2 LQKENI. V lost 2 bases, J lost 5 bases, and 11 bases lay in between. The CDR3 is made up of 14 amino acids. The CDR3 sequence is CASSPGTGGDTQYF. The CDR3 DNA reads as TGTGCCAGCTCACCAGGGACCGGGGGAGATACGCAGTATTTT.

The chain combines TRBV30 with TRBJ2-7, with D maybe TRBD2 (5 bases). Per the germline V gene, CDR1 is GTSNPN and CDR2 is SVGIG (reference sequence). This CDR3 region has 12 residues. The ends were cut back, 1 base at V and 6 bases at J, with 10 bases in the middle. The CDR3 loop is CAWSEYSAEQYF. In DNA form, the CDR3 reads TGTGCCTGGAGTGAATATAGCGCCGAGCAGTACTTC.

The rearrangement links TRBV19 to TRBJ1-4; D is possibly TRBD1 (6 bases). Germline CDR1 reads LNHDA; CDR2 reads SQIVND (reference sequence). The CDR3 has 15 amino acids. The germline V and J ends were trimmed by 5 bases and 5 bases, with 15 bases remaining between them. CDR3 region: CASSPRTVPNEKLFF. As DNA, the CDR3 is TGTGCCAGTAGTCCCCGGACAGTCCCGAATGAAAAACTGTTTTTT. Full variable domain (remainder filled in from reference TRBV19 and TRBJ1-4): DGGITQSPKYLFRKEGQNVTLSCEQNLNHDAMYWYRQDPGQGLRLIYYSQIVNDFQKGDIAEGYSVSREKKESFPLTVTSAQKNPTAFYLCASSPRTVPNEKLFFGSGTQLSVL.

The CDR3 here is CASSVGLFDEQFF. The CDR3 coding sequence is TGTGCCAGCAGCGTAGGGCTTTTCGATGAGCAGTTCTTC. The gene calls are TRBV9 and TRBJ2-1; D remains ambiguous. Germline CDR1 is SGDLS and CDR2 is YYNGEE. V dropped 0 bases and J dropped 8 bases, with 9 bases sitting between them. The CDR3 has 13 residues. Supplemented by reference TRBV9 and TRBJ2-1, the full variable domain reads DSGVTQTPKHLITATGQRVTLRCSPRSGDLSVYWYQQSLDQGLQFLIQYYNGEERAKGNILERFSAQQFPDLHSELNLSSLELGDSALYFCASSVGLFDEQFFGPGTRLTVL.

The chain is built from TRBV28 and TRBJ2-4; D unresolved. This CDR3 is built from 14 residues. Germline assignment: CDR1 MDHEN and CDR2 SYDVKM. Between the trimmed V and J ends, which lost 5 bases and 0 bases, there was a span of 8 bases. This chain's CDR3 is CASSVTGAKNIQYF. The CDR3 bases are TGTGCCAGCAGTGTTACCGGAGCCAAAAACATTCAGTACTTC.

This chain joins TRBV2 and TRBJ1-1; TRBD1 aligns across 7 bases. The ends lost 2 bases at V and 0 bases at J; junction bases unmatched: 12. Germline assignment: CDR1 SNHLY and CDR2 FYNNEI. The CDR3 extends over 18 amino acids. The CDR3, as DNA: TGTGCCAGCAGTGAAAGGGGGCGTTCCCCAATAATGAACACTGAAGCTTTCTTT. It codes for CASSERGRSPIMNTEAFF.

The V gene is TRBV5-5, the J gene TRBJ1-2, with TRBD1 matching 7 bases. Per the germline V gene, CDR1 is SGHKS and CDR2 is YYEKEE (reference sequence). V was clipped by 4 bases and J by 0 bases; unmatched bases: 3. This CDR3 spans 14 amino acids. In DNA, the CDR3 is TGTGCCAGCAGCGGAGGGACAGCTAACTATGGCTACACCTTC. It specifies CASSGGTANYGYTF.

The chain joins TRBV5-8 to TRBJ1-5; D call uncertain. CDR3 length: 15 residues. Germline V gene lookup returns CDR1 SGHTS and CDR2 YDEGEE. V lost 0 bases and J lost 4, with 11 bases in between. CDR3 nucleotide sequence: TGTGCCAGCAGCTTGGATTACACCTTAAATCAGCCCCAGCATTTT. Its protein product is CASSLDYTLNQPQHF.

V and J are TRBV5-5 and TRBJ2-3; D is undetermined. V lost 4 bases, J lost 0 bases, and 9 bases lay in between. CDR1 is SGHKS, CDR2 YYEKEE, per germline (reference sequence). This CDR3 has 14 residues. CDR3 in DNA: TGTGCCAGCAGCCCGTTTACTAGCACAGATACGCAGTATTTT. Translation: CASSPFTSTDTQYF.

The chain carries TRBV12-3 or TRBV12-4 and TRBJ2-1; D not resolved. The CDR3 has 13 amino acids. Between the trimmed V and J ends, which lost 3 bases and 7 bases, there was a span of 10 bases. The CDR3 loop reads CASSFDFGNEQFF. In DNA, the CDR3 is TGTGCCAGCAGTTTTGACTTCGGGAATGAGCAGTTCTTC.

The CDR3 reads CASSPPNRGLIMNTEAFF. The CDR3 nucleotides are TGTGCCAGCTCACCACCCAACAGGGGTCTAATTATGAACACTGAAGCTTTCTTT. V gene TRBV18 combines with J gene TRBJ1-1, with 7 bases identical to TRBD1. After removal of 0 bases from V and 0 bases from J, the junction contained 10 bases not matched to a gene. The CDR3 loop spans 18 amino acids. Germline V gene data show CDR1 as KGHSH and CDR2 as LQKENI.

V usage is TRBV19 and J usage is TRBJ2-3; D is perhaps TRBD2 (6 bases). This CDR3 contains 16 residues. The germline V gene encodes CDR1 LNHDA and CDR2 SQIVND (reference sequence). V lost 3 bases to trimming and J lost 2 bases, with 15 bases between them. The CDR3 region has the DNA TGTGCCAGTAGTATGGTAGTGGGACTGCCCACAGATACGCAGTATTTT. This translates into CASSMVVGLPTDTQYF.

The chain joins TRBV6-5 to TRBJ1-3, with D hard to call. V lost 7 bases, J lost 0 bases, and 7 bases lay in between. Looked up from germline, CDR1 is MNHEY and CDR2 is SVGAGI. CDR3 length: 13 amino acids. The CDR3 loop reads CASTGYSGNTIYF. The CDR3 DNA sequence: TGTGCCAGCACGGGATACTCTGGAAACACCATATATTTT.

V is TRBV5-1 and J is TRBJ2-1; 12 positions agree with TRBD1. Germline V gene lookup returns CDR1 SGHRS and CDR2 YFSETQ. J gave up 0 bases and V 6 bases, and 7 bases lay outside the gene matches. CDR3 size: 17 residues. CDR3 loop: CASKRDRGLSSYNEQFF. CDR3 bases: TGCGCCAGCAAGAGGGACAGGGGGCTCAGCTCCTACAATGAGCAGTTCTTC. Using reference TRBV5-1 and TRBJ2-1 for the parts outside the CDR3, the full variable domain is KAGVTQTPRYLIKTRGQQVTLSCSPISGHRSVSWYQQTPGQGLQFLFEYFSETQRNKGNFPGRFSGRQFSNSRSEMNVSTLELGDSALYLCASKRDRGLSSYNEQFFGPGTRLTVL.

V gene TRBV23-1 combines with J gene TRBJ1-5, with D possibly matching TRBD1 (5 bases). TRBV23-1 is designated an ORF whose function remains uncertain. CDR3 length: 17 residues. V gave up 3 bases and J gave up 0 bases, with 15 bases separating them. In nucleotides, the CDR3 is TGCGCCAGCAGTCATAGGGGCAGGGCCCATAGCAATCAGCCCCAGCATTTT. It is translated as CASSHRGRAHSNQPQHF.

This chain joins TRBV11-3 and TRBJ2-1, with TRBD1 matching 8 bases. J lost 4 bases, V lost 5 bases, and 10 bases had no gene match. CDR1 and CDR2 from the germline V gene are SGHNT and YENEEA. The CDR3 length is 16 residues. The chain's CDR3 is CASSAAGTGRYNEQFF. CDR3 bases: TGTGCCAGCAGCGCAGCCGGGACAGGCCGATACAATGAGCAGTTCTTC.

The chain is built from TRBV28 and TRBJ2-7, with D tentatively TRBD1 (6 bases). V was pared by 3 bases and J by 4 bases, with 13 bases between. Germline V lookup: CDR1 MDHEN, CDR2 SYDVKM. This CDR3 region has 14 residues. The CDR3 DNA is TGTGCCAGCAGTTTTGGACAGACCCTATACGAGCAGTACTTC. Amino acid sequence: CASSFGQTLYEQYF.

The sample holds one count of this clone. V is TRBV11-2 and J is TRBJ2-7; 9 nucleotides align to TRBD1. The junction had 6 bases not matched to a gene; V was cut back by 5 bases and J by 1 base. This CDR3 has 15 residues. Germline V gives CDR1 SGHAT, CDR2 FQNNGV. Here the CDR3 DNA reads TGTGCCAGCAGCCGGGACAGGGTAGGGTCCTACGAGCAGTACTTC. It specifies CASSRDRVGSYEQYF.

The chain employs TRBV21-1 and TRBJ2-3; the D call in the table, TRBD2, was not verified against the DNA. TRBV21-1 counts as a pseudogene. The length of the CDR3 is 14 residues. The CDR3 region is CARPEAGPTDTQYF. CDR3 nucleotide sequence: TGTGCCAGACCTGAAGCGGGACCCACAGATACGCAGTATTTT.

V usage is TRBV27 and J usage is TRBJ2-7; 11 nucleotides align to TRBD1. V lost 3 bases to trimming and J lost 2 bases; unmatched junction nucleotides: 0. CDR3 length equals 14 residues. Germline CDR1 reads MNHEY; CDR2 reads SMNVEV (reference sequence). The CDR3 DNA reads as TGTGCCAGCAGTTTGGGACAGGGGGCCTACGAGCAGTACTTC. Its translation: CASSLGQGAYEQYF.

This rearrangement joins TRBV10-2 to TRBJ2-7; 7 nucleotides line up with TRBD1. The V gene end was trimmed by 6 bases and the J gene end by 3 bases; junction bases not matched to a gene: 5. This CDR3 has 13 residues. The germline V gene has CDR1 WSHSY and CDR2 SAAADI. The CDR3, as DNA: TGCGCCAGCAGGCAGGGACAGTTCTACGAGCAGTACTTC. This encodes CASRQGQFYEQYF.

The V and J genes are TRBV15 and TRBJ2-1, with unresolved D. Trimming stripped 0 bases from V and 6 bases from J, with 9 bases between. The CDR3 runs 14 residues. The germline gives CDR1 LNHNV, CDR2 YYDKDF (reference sequence). The CDR3 loop is CATSRDLLTNEQFF. CDR3 nucleotide sequence: TGTGCCACCAGCAGAGATCTTCTAACCAATGAGCAGTTCTTC.

The V gene is TRBV29-1, the J gene TRBJ2-1; 15 bases map to TRBD2. Germline V CDR1 and CDR2: SQVTM, ANQGSEA. The CDR3 runs 11 residues. V was clipped by 7 bases and J by 13 bases; unmatched bases: 2. This CDR3 reads CSGTSGRAQFF. CDR3 bases: TGCAGCGGGACTAGCGGGAGGGCCCAGTTCTTC.

This clone occurred once. The genes are TRBV4-1 and TRBJ2-3; tentatively, D is TRBD2 (7 bases). Trimming cost V 3 bases and J 2 bases, with 18 bases left between them. Germline V gene data show CDR1 as MGHRA and CDR2 as YSYEKL. The length of the CDR3 is 17 residues. The CDR3 is CASSQEEAGAPTDTQYF. The CDR3 region has the DNA TGCGCCAGCAGCCAGGAGGAGGCGGGGGCCCCCACAGATACGCAGTATTTT.

This rearrangement joins TRBV11-3 to TRBJ1-5; 8 bases line up with TRBD1. This CDR3 has 15 amino acids. J gave up 9 bases and V 5 bases, and 12 bases lay outside the gene matches. Germline V lookup: CDR1 SGHNT, CDR2 YENEEA. The CDR3 is CASSLLGQGVGPQHF. The CDR3 bases are TGTGCCAGCAGCCTATTAGGACAGGGCGTTGGGCCCCAGCATTTT.

V usage is TRBV5-6 and J usage is TRBJ1-3, with TRBD1 as a possible D gene (5 bases). V dropped 2 bases and J dropped 5 bases, with 14 bases sitting between them. CDR1 is SGHDT and CDR2 is YYEEEE in the germline V gene. The CDR3 extends over 15 amino acids. CDR3 nucleotide sequence: TGTGCCAGCAGCTTAAGGGGCTCATTTCGAAACACCATATATTTT. Residues: CASSLRGSFRNTIYF.